This T cell receptor (beta chain) came from a study of regulatory T cells in long-lasting Graves disease. For TCR beta, libraries came from iRepertoire HTBI primers and Arm-PCR of CDR3 regions. From the multiplex PCR reads, TCRdb called clonotypes with MiXCR, one entry per CDR3 protein. Here the sample spans hundreds of thousands of distinct CDR3 sequences, around 15% being singletons. Time point indicated: newly diagnosed GD, antithyroid drugs for less than 3 months. PBMCs were the source of the RNA used for TCR sequencing. About this clonotype: Its specificity is not known. This could be a read error, since a much larger clone is one nucleotide away.

Whole-study results and caveats: Persistent-disease Graves' patients showed less TCR diversity than new cases. Segments TRBV28, TRBJ1-2 and TRBJ2-5 showed preferential usage in persistent disease.

The CDR3 has 14 amino acids. Looked up from germline, CDR1 is SNHLY and CDR2 is FYNNEI. The sample also formed part of further work on T cells in Graves' hyperthyroidism and ophthalmopathy. Turning to that study: Ophthalmopathy, as predicted by the model, came a median around 6 months after the prediction.

The sequence came from a woman aged 40 to 65 with Graves disease. This chain links TRBV2 with TRBJ1-5; no definite D call. Material: peripheral blood mononuclear cells (PBMCs), obtained at new diagnosis, from a patient treated with antithyroid drugs. CDR3 protein: CASSAGPGNRPQHF. The CDR3 region has the DNA TGTGCCAGCAGTGCTGGGCCAGGTAATCGGCCCCAGCATTTT.